This paragraph reports one T cell receptor (beta chain). The antigen remains undetermined. This sample is part of a study of T-cell memory formation after mild COVID-19. Overall study context: There were largely donor-specific TCR clusters.

The germline CDR1 and CDR2 sequences are MGHRA and YSYEKL. The CDR3 has 17 amino acids. The J segment lost 2 bases and the V segment lost 8 bases, leaving 12 bases of the junction unmatched. UMIs and sample barcodes were carried by the TCR alpha and TCR beta cDNA libraries that 5'RACE produced using constant-segment primers. TCRdb processed the 5' RACE reads anew with MiXCR; each CDR3 protein has one entry. The sample contains under 250,000 distinct CDR3 sequences, 15% of which appear only once. Study conclusions and caveats: Largely, contracting CD4+ clones fell within CM and EM, and contracting CD8+ clones within EMRA. Clones that contracted from day 15 to 85 were balanced CD4/CD8, while later expanders leaned CD4+.

The rearrangement uses TRBV4-1 and TRBJ2-3, with 11 bases lining up with TRBD2. Sequencing input: PBMCs or a T cell subset sorted from them (not recorded which). This TCR was recovered from an adult woman who had mild COVID-19 (a few samples of this study predate the infection). Cell type and time point are not known. For the CDR3, the DNA is TGCGCCAGCCACTCTGGCTCACTAGCGGGGGTCACAGATACGCAGTATTTT. This codes for CASHSGSLAGVTDTQYF.